This T cell receptor beta chain was found in a study of a mutant IDH1 vaccine in newly diagnosed glioma. For the study at large: Beforehand, treatment had been radiotherapy, temozolomide, or both; the majority received both.

The CDR3 has 15 amino acids. V shed 2 bases and J 3 bases; nucleotides not matched to a gene: 8. Germline CDR1 is SGHDT and CDR2 is YYEEEE. Study outcomes and limitations: Shifts in the top peripheral T cell clonotypes seemed unrelated to pseudoprogression.

A note on this clone: Its antigen remains unidentified.

Time point reported: baseline, week 1 (first vaccination visit). Treatment indicated: pre-vaccination baseline after standard-of-care therapy. Astrocytomas that were new, WHO grade 3 or 4, IDH1-mutant and ATRX-lost were present in the donors. TCRdb's copy holds only in-frame clones and misses some; the assay was immunoSEQ multiplex PCR. Seen here are 95,000 to 100,000 clones, roughly 90% observed once, and the top ten hold around 0.6%. The clonotype was recovered from a woman in her 50s with glioma. The sequencing used PBMCs, collected from a glioma patient treated with radiotherapy, temozolomide or both. V gene TRBV5-6 combines with J gene TRBJ2-7; 7 nucleotides line up with TRBD1. CDR3 in amino acids: CASSFGGGQIYEQYF. The CDR3 region has the DNA TGTGCCAGCAGCTTTGGTGGGGGACAGATCTACGAGCAGTACTTC.